This section outlines one TCR beta chain sequence together with its context. Its target antigen remains unknown. It has no much larger one-base neighbor in the sample; base qualities were not kept. At the junction V is shortened by 8 bases and J by 5 bases; bases outside the gene matches: 6. The CDR3 numbers 13 residues from cysteine through phenylalanine. Only the CDR3 portion is preserved as DNA: 39 bases, with reading frame beginning at the first base. CDR1 ENHRY and CDR2 SYGVKD are derived from the germline V gene. Donors were healthy HIV-negative adults with no recently reported acute infections or vaccinations. All donors were Caucasian adults living in Nashville, Tennessee, USA. CD4+ T cells were enriched by magnetic negative selection, after which naive cells were positively selected on CD45RA and the negative fraction was taken as the memory subset. Blood was obtained by leukapheresis, after which PBMCs were separated by Ficoll-Histopaque density gradient centrifugation and cryopreserved in liquid nitrogen vapor phase. Purity and quantity of every magnetically sorted T cell population were checked by analytical flow cytometry. From each sorted fraction, genomic DNA was isolated and quantified by UV absorbance on a Nanodrop 2000c.

The source of the sample is a study of shared clonotypes between healthy human individuals (dated by TCRdb to about 2020). Turning to the overall study: Three men and two women, aged 18 to 49 years, made up the cohort. For each donor, CD4 naive and CD4 memory were each run on three plates, CD8 naive on two plates, and CD8 memory on one plate. The study deeply sequenced blood TCR repertoires of five healthy adults to estimate repertoire size and the extent of clonotype sharing between individuals. Libraries were prepared and TCR repertoires were sequenced by different laboratories using diverse techniques, in order to increase sequencing depth and limit assay-specific biases. Between about 0.94 and 8.9 billion PBMCs per donor were obtained by leukapheresis. Overall study results and their limits: Pairwise subsampling indicated that sequencing depth was expected to affect the degree of clonotype sharing among donors. Estimated clonotype richness was generally larger for naive than for memory subsets. Because the study included a small number of donors, the genetic and exposure-history diversity represented was limited. Sharing across four donors was observed for about 4.8% of naive CD4, over 3% of naive CD8, about 2.3% of memory CD4, and about 0.4% of memory CD8 clonotypes. Sampling was restricted to blood, and TCR repertoires in tissues likely differ from the TCR repertoires found in blood. Compared with non-shared clonotypes, clonotypes shared by all four sorted-subset donors had higher generation probabilities. Incomplete sequencing was indicated by rarefaction of sorted-subset datasets, despite the large sequencing depth.

Using the deep immunoSEQ assay, multiplex PCR amplified TCR CDR3 regions from genomic DNA. Genomic DNA extracted from each cell subset was distributed evenly over all wells of several immunoSEQ 96-well plates, and each plate served as one replicate. For sorted subsets, roughly 200 ng of genomic DNA, equivalent to tens of thousands of T cell genomes, went into each replicate PCR. Purified libraries were quantified with a Qubit 3.0 fluorometer, sized on a Bioanalyzer 2100, and re-quantified with the KAPA Library Quantification kit. Every immunoSEQ 96-well plate was sequenced on a dedicated single-read 150-cycle Illumina NextSeq 550 flow cell. The paper's processing steps were these. The immunoSEQ output contained only junctional sequences without quality scores, so filtering could not match that applied to full-length reads. Sequences were annotated with PyIR, a Python wrapper for IgBLAST v1.9, and V/J genes and CDR3 were assigned using IMGT germline references. Reads were removed for weak V/J assignments (E-value above 1e-6), missing CDR3, stop codons, out-of-frame junctions, or ambiguous translated residues. V3J clonotypes were defined as sequences sharing an identical inferred V gene, J gene, and CDR3 amino acid sequence. Percentage overlap between repertoires was computed as shared unique clonotypes divided by the size of the smaller repertoire. Three approaches were used to assess repertoire richness: RTK rarefaction, the Chao1 estimator, and Recon v2.1 estimates of unobserved clonotypes. Generation probabilities were computed with OLGA for all TCRbeta clonotypes obtained by the gDNA method from a few donors. As stored in TCRdb, this immuneACCESS dataset retains in-frame rearrangements with V and J assigned. A fraction of the clones does not appear; measured against another copy, unresolved V genes explain less than half of the discrepancy, and the remainder lacks a known reason. The D gene and trimming were derived from the DNA, and the V and J assignments and clone size from that table. The sample data list approximately 2,000,000 clones, and around 92% of these were observed just once. Clones ranked in the top ten supply about 0.36% of the sample.

The sequence joins TRBV10-3 to TRBJ2-1; 7 bases in the junction line up with TRBD2. Sequenced sample: naive CD4+ T cells from PBMCs. Explained via the paper, the cell subset or site label denotes: CD45RA+ positively selected. The receptor was derived from a man aged 18 to 29 in good health. Some clones in this sample may be carry-over from other donors' samples. Here the CDR3 is given as CAIRSGNDNEQFF. The DNA sequence is given as TGTGCCATCCGGAGCGGGAACGACAATGAGCAGTTCTTC.